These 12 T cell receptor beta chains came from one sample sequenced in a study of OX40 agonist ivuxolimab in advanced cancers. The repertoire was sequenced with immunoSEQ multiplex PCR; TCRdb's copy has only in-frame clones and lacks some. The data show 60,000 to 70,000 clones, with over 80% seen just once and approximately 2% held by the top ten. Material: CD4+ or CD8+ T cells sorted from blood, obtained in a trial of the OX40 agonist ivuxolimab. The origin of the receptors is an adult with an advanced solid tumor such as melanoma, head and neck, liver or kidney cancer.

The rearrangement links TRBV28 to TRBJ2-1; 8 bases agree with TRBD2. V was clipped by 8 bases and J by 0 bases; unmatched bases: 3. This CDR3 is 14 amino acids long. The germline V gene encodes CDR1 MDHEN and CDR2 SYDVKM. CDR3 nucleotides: TGTGCCAGCGTACTAGCGGACTCCTACAATGAGCAGTTCTTC. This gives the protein CASVLADSYNEQFF.

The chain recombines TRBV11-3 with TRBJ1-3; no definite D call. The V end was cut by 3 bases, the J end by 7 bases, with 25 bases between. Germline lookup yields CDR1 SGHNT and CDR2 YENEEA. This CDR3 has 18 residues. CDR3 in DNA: TGTGCCAGCAGCTTCCGGGTCCTGAGGACCCCTTGGCGTAACACCATATATTTT. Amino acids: CASSFRVLRTPWRNTIYF.

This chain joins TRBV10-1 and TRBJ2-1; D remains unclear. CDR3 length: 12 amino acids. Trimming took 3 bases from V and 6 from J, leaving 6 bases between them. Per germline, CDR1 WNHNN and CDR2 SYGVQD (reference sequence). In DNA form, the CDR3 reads TGCGCCAGCAGTGAAACGGCCAATGAGCAGTTCTTC. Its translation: CASSETANEQFF.

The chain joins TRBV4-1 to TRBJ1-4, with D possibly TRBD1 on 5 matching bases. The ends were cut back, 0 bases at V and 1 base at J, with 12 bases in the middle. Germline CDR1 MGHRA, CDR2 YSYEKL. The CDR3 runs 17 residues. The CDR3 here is CASSQDRDSLTNEKLFF. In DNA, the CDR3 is TGCGCCAGCAGCCAAGACAGGGATAGCCTAACTAATGAAAAACTGTTTTTT.

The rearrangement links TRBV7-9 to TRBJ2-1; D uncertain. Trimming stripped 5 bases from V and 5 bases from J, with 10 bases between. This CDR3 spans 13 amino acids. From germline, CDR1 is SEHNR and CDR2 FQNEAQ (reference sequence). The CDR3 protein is CASSLERDNEQFF. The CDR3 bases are TGTGCCAGCAGCCTAGAGAGAGACAATGAGCAGTTCTTC.

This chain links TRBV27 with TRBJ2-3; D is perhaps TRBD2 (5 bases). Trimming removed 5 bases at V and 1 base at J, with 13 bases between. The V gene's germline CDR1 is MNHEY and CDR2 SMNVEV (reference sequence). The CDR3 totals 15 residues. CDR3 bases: TGTGCCAGCAGTCCACTAGGAGGCGGCACAGATACGCAGTATTTT. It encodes CASSPLGGGTDTQYF.

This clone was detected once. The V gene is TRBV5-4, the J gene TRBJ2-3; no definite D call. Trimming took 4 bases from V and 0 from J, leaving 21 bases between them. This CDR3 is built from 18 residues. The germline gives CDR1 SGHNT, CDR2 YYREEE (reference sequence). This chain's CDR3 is CASSPGTSGAISTDTQYF. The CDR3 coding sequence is TGTGCCAGCAGCCCCGGCACATCAGGAGCTATTAGCACAGATACGCAGTATTTT.

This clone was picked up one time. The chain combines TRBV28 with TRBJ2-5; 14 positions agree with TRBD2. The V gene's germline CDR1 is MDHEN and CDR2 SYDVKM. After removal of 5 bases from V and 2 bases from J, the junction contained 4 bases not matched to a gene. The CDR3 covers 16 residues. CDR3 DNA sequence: TGTGCCAGCAGTCCCCGGACTAGCGGGAGGCAAGAGACCCAGTACTTC. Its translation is CASSPRTSGRQETQYF. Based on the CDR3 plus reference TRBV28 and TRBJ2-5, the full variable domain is DVKVTQSSRYLVKRTGEKVFLECVQDMDHENMFWYRQDPGLGLRLIYFSYDVKMKEKGDIPEGYSVSREKKERFSLILESASTNQTSMYLCASSPRTSGRQETQYFGPGTRLLVL.

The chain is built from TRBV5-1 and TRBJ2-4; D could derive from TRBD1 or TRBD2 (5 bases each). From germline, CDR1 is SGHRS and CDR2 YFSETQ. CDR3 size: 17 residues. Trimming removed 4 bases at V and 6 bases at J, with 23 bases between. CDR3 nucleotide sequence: TGCGCCAGCAGCGCCCAGGGTTGGGGACGTCCGGGAAACATTCAGTACTTC. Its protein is CASSAQGWGRPGNIQYF. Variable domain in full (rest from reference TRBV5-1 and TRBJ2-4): KAGVTQTPRYLIKTRGQQVTLSCSPISGHRSVSWYQQTPGQGLQFLFEYFSETQRNKGNFPGRFSGRQFSNSRSEMNVSTLELGDSALYLCASSAQGWGRPGNIQYFGAGTRLSVL.

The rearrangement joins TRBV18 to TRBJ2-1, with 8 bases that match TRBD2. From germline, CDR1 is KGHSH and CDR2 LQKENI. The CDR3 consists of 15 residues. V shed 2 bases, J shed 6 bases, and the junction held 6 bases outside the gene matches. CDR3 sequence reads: CASSPRGLGPNEQFF. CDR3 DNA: TGTGCCAGCTCACCAAGGGGACTAGGACCCAATGAGCAGTTCTTC.

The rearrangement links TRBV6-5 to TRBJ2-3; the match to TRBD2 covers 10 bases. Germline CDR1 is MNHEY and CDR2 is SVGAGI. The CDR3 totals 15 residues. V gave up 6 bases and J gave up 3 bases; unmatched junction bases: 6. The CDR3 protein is CASSPLAGETDTQYF. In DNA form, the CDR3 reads TGTGCCAGCAGCCCCCTAGCGGGAGAGACAGATACGCAGTATTTT.

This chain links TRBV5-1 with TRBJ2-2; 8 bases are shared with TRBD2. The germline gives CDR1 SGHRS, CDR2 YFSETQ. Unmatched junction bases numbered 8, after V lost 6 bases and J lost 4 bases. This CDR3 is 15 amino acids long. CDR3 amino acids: CASTLVAGTTGELFF. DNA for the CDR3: TGCGCCAGCACCTTAGTAGCGGGGACCACCGGGGAGCTGTTTTTT. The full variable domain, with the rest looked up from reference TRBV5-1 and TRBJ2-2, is KAGVTQTPRYLIKTRGQQVTLSCSPISGHRSVSWYQQTPGQGLQFLFEYFSETQRNKGNFPGRFSGRQFSNSRSEMNVSTLELGDSALYLCASTLVAGTTGELFFGEGSRLTVL.